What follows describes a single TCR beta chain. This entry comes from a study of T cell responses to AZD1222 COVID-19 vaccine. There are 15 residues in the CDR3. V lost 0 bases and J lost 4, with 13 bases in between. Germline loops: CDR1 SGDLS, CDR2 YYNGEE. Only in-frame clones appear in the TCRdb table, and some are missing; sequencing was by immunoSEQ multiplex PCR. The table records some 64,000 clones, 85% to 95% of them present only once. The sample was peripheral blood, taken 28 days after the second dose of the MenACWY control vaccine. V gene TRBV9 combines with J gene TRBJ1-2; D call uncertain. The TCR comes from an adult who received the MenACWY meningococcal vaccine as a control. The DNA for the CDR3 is TGTGCCAGCAGCGTAGAAGGACGCCAGGCCTATGGCTACACCTTC. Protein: CASSVEGRQAYGYTF.